The 27 T cell receptor beta chains below all came from one sample that was sequenced in a study of blood T cell repertoires in COVID-19 (dated by TCRdb to the early 2020s). Receptor amplification or capture employed the immunoSEQ multiplex PCR assay. TCRdb mirrors the immuneACCESS table, restricted to in-frame sequences. Some clones are absent from its copies; in checked studies, under half trace to an unresolved V gene, and the reason for the others is unknown. In this sample the table shows about 200,000 clones, approximately 86% of which occur a single time. Jointly, the top ten make up approximately 2.9% of the sample. The sequencing input was peripheral blood. These TCRs come from a man in his 60s with acute or convalescent COVID-19.

This chain links TRBV11-2 with TRBJ2-7; 11 bases are shared with TRBD2. The V and J ends lost 3 bases and 1 base, in that order; junction bases with no gene match: 8. Germline CDR1 and CDR2: SGHAT and FQNNGV. There are 17 residues in the CDR3. Here the CDR3 DNA reads TGTGCCAGCAGCTTCCCGGGACTAGCGGCGAGATCCTACGAGCAGTACTTC. This encodes CASSFPGLAARSYEQYF. The whole variable domain, remainder taken from reference TRBV11-2 and TRBJ2-7, is EAGVAQSPRYKIIEKRQSVAFWCNPISGHATLYWYQQILGQGPKLLIQFQNNGVVDDSQLPKDRFSAERLKGVDSTLKIQPAKLEDSAVYLCASSFPGLAARSYEQYFGPGTRLTVT.

The chain joins TRBV27 to TRBJ2-7, with D perhaps matching TRBD2 (6 bases). Deletions cut 6 bases from V and 2 bases from J, with 26 bases between. Germline V gene sequence: CDR1 MNHEY, CDR2 SMNVEV (reference sequence). This CDR3 is built from 18 residues. Written as DNA, the CDR3 is TGTGCCAGCAGCAAGTTTGGGGGGAACCGAATACCTACCTACGAGCAGTACTTC. Translation: CASSKFGGNRIPTYEQYF.

J is TRBJ2-4 and V is TRBV6-2 or TRBV6-3; the D gene is possibly TRBD1 (5 bases). Germline V CDR1 and CDR2: MNHEY, SVGEGT. Trimming took off 2 bases at V and 6 bases at J, with 5 bases between the two ends. There are 12 residues in the CDR3. The CDR3 spells CASSYGANIQYF. The CDR3, as DNA: TGTGCCAGCAGTTACGGGGCAAACATTCAGTACTTC.

This clone was picked up one time. The chain joins TRBV5-1 to TRBJ2-7; TRBD2 aligns across 9 bases. The CDR3 extends over 15 amino acids. Germline CDR1 and CDR2: SGHRS and YFSETQ. The ends lost 0 bases at V and 2 bases at J; junction bases unmatched: 3. CDR3 protein: CASSLASGDTYEQYF. CDR3 nucleotide sequence: TGCGCCAGCAGCTTGGCTAGCGGGGATACCTACGAGCAGTACTTC.

The chain is built from TRBV28 and TRBJ1-1; TRBD1 might be the D (5 bases). The CDR3 totals 14 residues. V lost 1 base, J lost 1 base, and 7 bases lay in between. Germline lookup yields CDR1 MDHEN and CDR2 SYDVKM. CDR3 in amino acids: CASSLSQGNTEAFF. The CDR3 DNA sequence: TGTGCCAGCAGTTTATCCCAGGGGAACACTGAAGCTTTCTTT.

The chain is built from TRBV19 and TRBJ2-3; D gene ambiguous. The CDR3 consists of 14 residues. The V gene lost 3 bases and the J gene lost 6 bases, with 13 bases spanning the gap. Germline CDR1 and CDR2: LNHDA and SQIVND (reference sequence). Written as DNA, the CDR3 is TGTGCCAGTAGTATCCACTCGAGCCCGGATACGCAGTATTTT. This codes for CASSIHSSPDTQYF.

This clone was seen many times. This chain links TRBV9 with TRBJ1-1; D call uncertain. The CDR3 totals 13 residues. Trimming removed 7 bases at V and 1 base at J, with 11 bases between. CDR1 is SGDLS, CDR2 YYNGEE, per germline. The CDR3 region has the DNA TGTGCCAGCGCGAGGAGGCAGAACACTGAAGCTTTCTTT. This encodes CASARRQNTEAFF.

This chain links TRBV4-3 with TRBJ2-1, with 14 bases identical to TRBD2. CDR1 LGHNA and CDR2 YSLEER come from the germline V gene. The CDR3 runs to 17 residues. V was pared by 3 bases and J by 5 bases, with 6 bases of the junction left unmatched. The CDR3 region is CASSQTSGGAQHNEQFF. The CDR3 nucleotides read TGCGCCAGCAGCCAGACTAGCGGGGGGGCCCAACACAATGAGCAGTTCTTC.

J is TRBJ1-2 and V is TRBV2; 7 bases match TRBD1. CDR3 size: 14 residues. Trimming cost V 8 bases and J 0 bases; bases outside gene matches: 6. CDR1 SNHLY and CDR2 FYNNEI come from the germline V gene. Written as DNA, the CDR3 is TGTGCCAGCCTGACGGACAGGACTAACTATGGCTACACCTTC. Translation gives CASLTDRTNYGYTF.

The chain uses TRBV28 and TRBJ2-5; D call uncertain. Germline loops: CDR1 MDHEN, CDR2 SYDVKM. The CDR3 has 14 amino acids. V lost 5 bases and J lost 1, with 11 bases in between. The CDR3 DNA sequence: TGTGCCAGCAGTCCCCCCCCGGTCCAAGAGACCCAGTACTTC. Translation: CASSPPPVQETQYF.

This clone was seen a single time. Other DNA sequences of this sample code for an identical CDR3. The CDR3 DNA follows: TGTGCCAGCAGGGGCGGGACAGGGGGGTCCTACGAGCAGTACTTC. Translated, it gives CASRGGTGGSYEQYF. V and J are TRBV6-5 and TRBJ2-7, with 11 bases matching TRBD1. The junction had 5 bases not matched to a gene; V was cut back by 6 bases and J by 1 base. Germline V lookup: CDR1 MNHEY, CDR2 SVGAGI. This CDR3 has 15 amino acids.

The chain joins TRBV30 to TRBJ1-6; 9 positions match TRBD1. Germline assignment: CDR1 GTSNPN and CDR2 SVGIG (reference sequence). The CDR3 is made up of 14 amino acids. J gave up 8 bases and V 2 bases, and 4 bases lay outside the gene matches. In DNA form, the CDR3 reads TGTGCCTGGAGTAGGGGGACAGGGCATTCACCCCTCCACTTT. Encoded protein: CAWSRGTGHSPLHF.

The gene calls are TRBV9 and TRBJ2-1; 8 bases line up with TRBD1. The J segment lost 8 bases and the V segment lost 4 bases, leaving 8 bases of the junction unmatched. The CDR3 is 14 residues long. The germline V gene encodes CDR1 SGDLS and CDR2 YYNGEE. The CDR3 spells CASSTRDRSHEQFF. CDR3 nucleotide sequence: TGTGCCAGCAGCACGAGGGACAGGTCCCATGAGCAGTTCTTC.

CDR3 bases: TGTGCCACCAGCAGAGTAACAGGGGAGAACACTGAAGCTTTCTTT. Protein: CATSRVTGENTEAFF. The chain combines TRBV15 with TRBJ1-1, with 7 bases lining up with TRBD1. CDR1 LNHNV and CDR2 YYDKDF come from the germline V gene (reference sequence). This CDR3 comprises 15 residues. Trimming cost V 1 base and J 1 base; bases outside gene matches: 3.

This chain uses TRBV12-3 or TRBV12-4 with TRBJ2-7, with D perhaps matching TRBD2 (6 bases). V lost 6 bases and J 10 bases, leaving 19 bases between the germline ends. The CDR3 has 13 amino acids. The CDR3 DNA is TGTGCCAGCAGCAACGACAATTGGAGGGCTCAGTACTTC. Its translation is CASSNDNWRAQYF.

The chain employs TRBV9 and TRBJ2-7; TRBD1 agrees at 7 bases. The germline CDR1 and CDR2 sequences are SGDLS and YYNGEE. Trimming at V came to 0 bases and at J to 2 bases, leaving 5 bases not matched to a gene. The CDR3 contains 15 residues. CDR3 bases: TGTGCCAGCAGCGTAGGAGGGGGCCCCACCTACGAGCAGTACTTC. The encoded protein is CASSVGGGPTYEQYF.

The rearrangement uses TRBV6-5 and TRBJ1-2, with 7 nucleotides matching TRBD1. This CDR3 is 13 amino acids long. CDR1 and CDR2 (germline): MNHEY, SVGAGI. Trimming removed 7 bases from V and 4 bases from J; junction bases left unmatched: 6. The CDR3 DNA reads TGTGCCAGCAACCGACAGGGAGGCTATGGCTACACCTTC. It codes for CASNRQGGYGYTF.

This chain's CDR3 is CASSPITGTGAGNEQFF. Written as DNA, the CDR3 is TGTGCCAGTAGTCCTATAACCGGGACAGGGGCGGGCAATGAGCAGTTCTTC. The J gene is TRBJ2-1, the V gene TRBV19; 10 bases are shared with TRBD1. This CDR3 region has 17 residues. V lost 5 bases to trimming and J lost 6 bases; unmatched junction nucleotides: 13. Germline-derived CDR1 and CDR2 are LNHDA and SQIVND (reference sequence).

J is TRBJ2-7 and V is TRBV2, with D possibly being TRBD2 (5 bases). The CDR3 consists of 13 residues. V lost 10 bases and J 4 bases, leaving 17 bases between the germline ends. In germline, CDR1 is SNHLY, CDR2 FYNNEI. The CDR3 region is CAIDSGFRYEQYF. CDR3 nucleotides: TGTGCCATAGACTCGGGATTTCGGTACGAGCAGTACTTC.

In its sample, this clone was seen once. The V gene is TRBV2, the J gene TRBJ1-3, with D possibly matching TRBD1 (6 bases). Germline CDR1 reads SNHLY; CDR2 reads FYNNEI. Deletions cut 6 bases from V and 0 bases from J, with 12 bases between. The CDR3 is made up of 15 amino acids. As DNA, the CDR3 is TGTGCCAGCAGCGCAGGGGTTACCTCTGGAAACACCATATATTTT. Protein product: CASSAGVTSGNTIYF.

The chain recombines TRBV27 with TRBJ2-2, with 8 bases that match TRBD2. This CDR3 has 15 residues. In germline, CDR1 is MNHEY, CDR2 SMNVEV (reference sequence). The ends lost 2 bases at V and 6 bases at J; junction bases unmatched: 5. Here the CDR3 reads CASSLGGLVAGELFF. CDR3 DNA: TGTGCCAGCAGTTTAGGGGGACTAGTAGCCGGGGAGCTGTTTTTT.

The CDR3 DNA reads as TGTGCCACCAGCAGTAGAGAGGGGGCAGGGGGCTACACCTTC. Encoded protein: CATSSREGAGGYTF. This chain links TRBV15 with TRBJ1-2; 7 bases line up with TRBD1. Germline V CDR1 and CDR2: LNHNV, YYDKDF (reference sequence). The CDR3 loop spans 14 amino acids. The junction had 9 bases not matched to a gene; V was cut back by 3 bases and J by 8 bases.

The CDR3 here is CASSSGQGGKNIQYF. In nucleotides, the CDR3 is TGCGCCAGCAGCTCAGGACAGGGAGGCAAAAACATTCAGTACTTC. The rearrangement uses TRBV5-1 and TRBJ2-4; TRBD1 matches 8 bases. CDR3 length: 15 residues. V shed 3 bases, J shed 3 bases, and the junction held 5 bases outside the gene matches. From germline, CDR1 is SGHRS and CDR2 YFSETQ.

This rearrangement joins TRBV28 to TRBJ2-5; TRBD2 matches 8 bases. The junction had 5 bases not matched to a gene; V was cut back by 7 bases and J by 4 bases. The CDR3 runs 13 residues. The germline gives CDR1 MDHEN, CDR2 SYDVKM. This chain's CDR3 is CASIGGAGETQYF. In DNA, the CDR3 is TGTGCCAGCATCGGGGGGGCGGGAGAGACCCAGTACTTC.

This clone is termed medium-sized. The chain recombines TRBV5-1 with TRBJ1-6; 9 nucleotides line up with TRBD1. V shed 5 bases, J shed 8 bases, and the junction held 8 bases outside the gene matches. The CDR3 loop spans 15 amino acids. Germline values: CDR1 SGHRS, CDR2 YFSETQ. CDR3 sequence: CASSRTGDSYSPLHF. The CDR3 DNA reads TGCGCCAGCAGTCGGACAGGGGATTCTTATTCACCCCTCCACTTT.

This chain uses TRBV5-1 with TRBJ2-7; a possible D gene is TRBD1 (7 bases). Trimming pared 3 bases from V and 0 bases from J, leaving 22 bases between. This CDR3 region has 18 residues. Germline V gene data show CDR1 as SGHRS and CDR2 as YFSETQ. The CDR3 coding sequence is TGCGCCAGCAGCTGGCGGGACAGTTCTTATTCGAGCTCCTACGAGCAGTACTTC. Residues: CASSWRDSSYSSSYEQYF.

The chain employs TRBV6-5 and TRBJ2-3; 8 positions match TRBD2. Germline CDR1 reads MNHEY; CDR2 reads SVGAGI. CDR3 length: 13 residues. With 8 bases clipped from V and 13 bases from J, the junction kept 14 bases outside the gene matches. Here the CDR3 DNA reads TGTGCCAGCGGAGGCTCAGCGGGGGCCTTGGAGTATTTT. The encoded protein is CASGGSAGALEYF.